This TCR beta chain comes out of a study of blood T cell repertoires in COVID-19 (TCRdb year 2020). For context, the study as a whole: Samples from collaborators originated in the United States, Italy and Spain and spanned both the acute and convalescent phases of COVID-19. The prospective study material was composed of cDNA or gDNA derived from T cells, B-cell-depleted T cells, or PBMCs. Deeply sampled blood TCRbeta repertoires from subjects exposed to, actively infected with, or recovered from COVID-19 were included in the dataset. The repertoires were released in a freely available public database meant as a resource for research on the immune response to SARS-CoV-2. Samples came from the ongoing ImmuneRACE study (first 160 participants) plus 1,254 subjects from 6 global collaborators. The sample metadata nearly always contained a de-identified subject ID, COVID-19 status, age in years and sex. Where available, HLA class I and class II types were taken from metadata supplied by the sample provider and were not determined by assay-based typing.

The immunoSEQ Assay, a bias-controlled multiplex PCR, was used to amplify TCRbeta CDR3 regions from genomic DNA. As for how the authors treated the data: The number of nucleated cells in each sample was estimated from the amplification of reference gene primers within the assay. To quantify the absolute abundance of each unique TCRbeta CDR3 rearrangement, sequence reads were collapsed and filtered. For each sample, productive Simpson clonality was calculated by taking the square root of Simpson's diversity index across productive rearrangements. Held by TCRdb, this immuneACCESS table contains in-frame sequences only and omits some clones. Under half of the omission traces to an unresolved V gene where checked; the cause of the rest is unknown. The D gene and trimming were derived from the DNA, and the V and J assignments and clone size from that table. This sample gives approximately 100,000 clones in total; roughly 88% of them show up just once. The ten biggest clones cover around an eighth of the sample.

This clone has just a few counts. Which antigen it targets is not known. No much larger clonotype is one base removed from it; base qualities were not supplied. CDR1 and CDR2 were assigned from the germline V gene as SGDLS and YYNGEE. At the junction V is shortened by 0 bases and J by 3 bases, with 6 bases in between. The CDR3 holds 14 amino acids from the cysteine to the phenylalanine. The entry retains the CDR3 DNA only, 42 bases that are in frame from base 1. Broad study findings and their caveats: The quantity of clinical and demographic metadata differed by source and by participant and was supplied without curation.

Collaborating institutions collected whole blood in K2EDTA tubes following their own protocols. For TCRbeta analysis, collaborators shipped samples as frozen whole blood, isolated PBMCs, or DNA extracted from either of those sample types. The receptor's source is a human donor in a cohort sampled during active COVID-19. The sequence is built from TRBV9 and TRBJ2-2; no confident D gene assignment can be made. Input material: peripheral blood. The CDR3 amino acid sequence is: CASSVATDTGELFF. The nucleotide sequence reads TGTGCCAGCAGCGTAGCCACGGACACCGGGGAGCTGTTTTTT.